This T cell receptor beta chain is from a study of CXCR3-negative and CXCR3-positive naive CD8 T cells. Study-level points and caveats: Sequencing showed both naive subsets with comparably high diversity, and memory CD8+ cells much lower. For CXCR3-positive naive cells, TRB CDR3s were more hydrophobic than those of CXCR3-negative naive cells. Naive subsets expressed similar surface CD5; TRB CDR3 features served to infer TCR strength. Cryopreservation partially lowered CXCR3 expression, so most assays used fresh PBMCs.

Germline lookup yields CDR1 MNHEY and CDR2 SVGEGT. The CDR3 runs to 14 residues. By phenotype, naive CD8+ T cells were CD45RO-CCR7+CD27+CD95-. The authors made the TRB cDNA libraries by 5' RACE using UMI labels. TCRdb derives one entry per CDR3 protein from the 5' RACE reads, leaving out DNA. Recorded here are 49,000 or so distinct CDR3 sequences; the top ten clones represent around 0.6%. About this clonotype itself: Its antigen is not known.

The chain joins TRBV6-2 or TRBV6-3 to TRBJ2-5; there is no DNA to check the TCRdb D call of TRBD1. Material for sequencing was naive CXCR3+ CD8+ T cells from blood. Subset meaning: CD45RO-CCR7+CD27+CD95- naive CD8+ T cells expressing CXCR3 (TNR3+). The origin of this receptor is a human donor in good health. Some clones in this sample may be carry-over from other donors' samples. CDR3 loop: CASRYRGPLETQYF.